The T cell receptor beta chain described here comes from a study of cytomegalovirus exposure and HLA in healthy donors (dated by TCRdb to about 2017). General notes on the study: In an earlier analysis of under 600 of the donors, 276 Gb of sequence data and some 120 million unique TCR beta sequences from approximately 180 million T cells were reported. Among the roughly 380 genotyped donors, around 81% belonged to the genetic ancestry cluster associated with self-reported Caucasian donors. Rather than using new phenotypic data, the later analysis identified candidate immune exposures from TCR beta sequences and from how often those sequences occurred across donors. Across approximately 420 genotyped donors of the cohort, an average of about 240,000 unique TCR beta nucleotide sequences per donor were sequenced, and around 19% of those sequences were non-productive. Because of strong linkage in the cohort, five DR-DQ haplotypes were treated as single units for association and clustering. The study aimed to test whether cataloging public T cell receptors could reveal signatures of past pathogen exposure. Both class I and class II loci were covered by HLA typing, at four-digit resolution. A later analysis re-examined previously published TCR beta repertoires from hundreds of donors and added high-resolution HLA genotyping to investigate patterns of TCR occurrence. Approximately 310 gigabases of sequencing data and around 80 million unique TCR sequences made up an early release that covered 500 to 650 HLA-typed donors. Typing coverage differed by locus: A, B, C, DRB1 and DQB1 were typed in about 620-630 donors, DQA1 in 500 to 550, DPA1 in 600 to 610, and DPB1 in 450 to 480. Every repertoire in the discovery cohort had been generated on one and the same sequencing platform. A separate validation cohort of roughly 130 different subjects was used in addition to the roughly 670-subject first cohort. Genome-wide SNP genotypes for about 60% of the 666 donors were used in a later genetic analysis, which treated that subset as a discovery cohort. Donor age, sex, ethnicity and CMV serostatus were compiled alongside the repertoire data. To predict cytomegalovirus infection status, the study combined high-throughput TCR immunosequencing, statistical association of individual TCRs with disease status, and machine learning. In an earlier analysis of roughly 580 of the donors, high-throughput TCR beta sequencing was used to judge whether each TCR beta V gene segment behaved as functional or pseudogenic. The study profiled the T cell repertoires of 550 to 700 subjects by immunosequencing and related them to cytomegalovirus serostatus.

The cohort consisted of hundreds of healthy bone marrow donors. All cohort members were sampled while nominally healthy, although unrecorded immune exposures were likely present. The donor tested CMV seropositive and was one of the 289 seropositive cohort members. Every donor gave a peripheral blood sample, and the peripheral blood mononuclear cells from that sample were used for TCR beta sequencing. The Qiagen DNeasy Blood Extraction Kit was used to extract genomic DNA from the blood cell samples. This clone appeared a single time. There is no known antigen for this receptor. It has no much larger one-base neighbor in the sample; base qualities were not kept. The method behind the library was the immunoSEQ multiplex PCR assay. For the multiplex PCR, a mixture combining 60 forward primers for TCR Vbeta segments and 13 reverse primers for TCR Jbeta segments was used. The CDR3 region of rearranged TCR beta genes was amplified from genomic DNA by a multiplex PCR assay. Amplified TCR beta libraries were sequenced as 87-base-pair reads on the Illumina HiSeq System. On the study's bioinformatics: Across the roughly 600 repertoires, a later analysis counted 80 million or so unique TCR beta chains, roughly 11 million of which were shared by at least two donors. To remove PCR and sequencing errors, raw reads were error-corrected and collapsed into unique sequences using a nearest-neighbor algorithm that merged closely related sequences. To assign V, D and J gene segments, CDR3 sequences were aligned to IMGT reference sequences. For a sequence to be retained, a match of at least six nucleotides to both a V gene segment and a J gene segment was required. Rearrangements were called productive when the CDR3 lacked stop codons and stayed in frame with V and J; all others were non-productive. Following IMGT convention, CDR3 was defined as the stretch from the second conserved V-encoded cysteine up to the conserved J-encoded phenylalanine. In an earlier analysis of roughly 610 of the donors, sequences lacking an unambiguous match to a single V gene segment were excluded. An earlier analysis of 587 of the donors classified V segments as functional when productive rearrangements were above 56.7% and as segregating when the standard deviation between donors was above 5%. A statistical classification framework was built to diagnose cytomegalovirus status from the catalog of TCR beta chain sequences. In a later analysis, V and J genes were assigned by comparing TCR nucleotide sequences against IMGT/GENE-DB human TR gene sequences. A later analysis assigned CDR3 sequences and most-parsimonious VDJ recombination scenarios with the TCRdist pipeline. In a later analysis, each TCR beta chain was defined by its CDR3 amino acid sequence together with its V-gene family, and reads lacking a unique V-gene family were excluded. As a way to deal with suspected cross-contamination and a sequencing artifact, a later analysis dropped approximately 570 nucleotide sequences that were highly shared and had low generation probability. In a later analysis, a clonal expansion index for each public chain was calculated from normalized within-repertoire ranks of inferred template counts. In a later analysis, generation probabilities were computed with a VDJ recombination model fitted to out-of-frame rearrangements, and the resulting probabilities were checked against IGoR. In a later analysis, TCR-TCR, TCR-HLA and TCR-CMV co-occurrence was scored with hypergeometric tests, and a repertoire-size bias correction was applied to TCR pairs. In a later analysis, false discovery rates were estimated by permuting HLA or CMV assignments 20 times. In a later analysis, co-occurring TCRs were grouped using DBSCAN, and TCRdist sequence similarity was added for clustering within HLA-allele-positive subsets. Co-occurrence clustering excluded repertoires with fewer than 30,000 or more than 120,000 public chains, plus five with anomalous nucleotide sharing. Entries here come from immuneACCESS through TCRdb and include only in-frame sequences with V and J called. Some clones fail to appear in such tables; in the studies checked, an unresolved V gene covers under half of the shortfall, and the cause of the remainder is unknown. V, J and clone size were drawn from that table, and D and trimming were deduced from the DNA. A total of over 150,000 clones appear in this sample, 80% of them only once. Of the sample, around 13% falls within the top ten clones.

Spanning cysteine to phenylalanine, the CDR3 consists of 15 amino acids. Here the CDR3 DNA is all that survives: 45 bases in frame from base 1. Reading the germline V gene (reference sequence) gives CDR1 MNHNY and CDR2 SVGAGI. Broad study findings and their caveats: Linkage disequilibrium might explain the correlated functional status among segregating V segments, but an unknown experimental factor could not be ruled out. In a later analysis, several top co-occurrence clusters were reported to appear linked to parvovirus B19, influenza, CMV and Epstein-Barr virus. A later genetic analysis associated a missense DCLRE1C variant with V-gene and J-gene trimming of TCR beta chains, and an independent cohort replicated the association. In vitro tests confirmed that three of the cytomegalovirus-associated TCR beta chains recognize cytomegalovirus antigens. A total of 150 or so TCR beta chains were listed by the study as associated with cytomegalovirus. A further reported finding was that TCR beta sequences accurately predicted the HLA-A and HLA-B alleles for most subjects in the first cohort. The sequencing pipeline was judged likely to have produced a cluster of highly shared sequence variants as a technical artifact. Broadly in line with IMGT annotations, most TCR beta V segments showed up in productive rearrangements about 87% or about 30% of the time in an earlier analysis of 587 of the donors. Most CMV-associated TCR beta chains appeared to be HLA-restricted in a later analysis, and the HLA associations seemed to be driven largely by CMV exposure. CMV serostatus was the only immune exposure information available for the cohort. According to a later analysis, TCR association rates differed among HLA loci, with DRB1 alleles showing the most associated TCRs and HLA-C alleles showing the fewest. It was suggested by the authors that the approach could potentially be generalized to other disease states and immunological phenotypes. A later analysis found that HLA-associated TCR beta chains were more clonally expanded and had lower generation probabilities than equally common non-associated chains. Because HLA typing was missing for some donors at each locus, association tests included only the typed subset. A later analysis associated roughly 17,000 TCR beta sequences with specific HLA alleles at a false discovery rate of 0.05. Some IMGT-functional V segments, including TRBV6-2 and TRBV6-3, could not be told apart with the 87-base-pair reads, so those segments were excluded. Assigning TCR associations to individual alleles was difficult when HLA alleles, especially DR and DQ, strongly co-occurred. Compared with the approximately 670-donor mean, donors in an Asian-associated ancestry cluster had fewer N-insertions in productive TCRs, according to a later genetic analysis. Around 16 rarely observed V segments, including chromosome 9 orphons, were excluded from the earlier analysis of several hundred of the donors because counts were too low. The classifier was reported to diagnose cytomegalovirus status with high specificity and sensitivity in both the original and validation cohorts. While some public TCRs were present in many individuals, most TCR sequences turned up only very rarely across donors. The cohort was sequenced for TCR beta chains only, and without alpha or paired-chain data the features that could be detected were limited. Presence/absence analyses assumed roughly uniform sequencing depth across donors, an assumption that may not hold.

The TCR sequence derives from a young man in good health and CMV-seropositive. The chain joins TRBV6-6 to TRBJ2-5; the D gene is possibly TRBD2, with 7 bases matching. The DNA end is a closer match to TRBJ2-7, so the J assignment may be wrong. The sequenced material came from PBMCs. The CDR3 is CASSYTGGRRNEQYF. In nucleotide form, the sequence is TGTGCCAGCAGTTACACCGGGGGGCGTAGGAACGAGCAGTACTTC.